The TCR beta chain described here comes from a study of T-cell memory formation after mild COVID-19. Study-wide findings and caveats: Clones contracting over day 15 to 85 were CD4/CD8 balanced, with later expanders leaning CD4+.

For this clonotype: Its target is unknown.

Germline CDR1 reads SGDLS; CDR2 reads YYNGEE. The CDR3 contains 15 residues. Trimming left V 3 bases short and J 8 bases short, with 18 bases between. Using its own MiXCR run on the 5' RACE reads, TCRdb lists one record per CDR3 protein. This table holds fewer than 600,000 distinct CDR3 sequences, 20% to 25% found once. Sequencing used PBMCs or a T cell subset sorted from them (not recorded which). The source is an adult woman who had mild COVID-19 (a few samples of this study predate the infection). Cell type and time point are not known. The V and J genes are TRBV9 and TRBJ2-1; D is perhaps TRBD1 or TRBD2 (6 bases each). The CDR3 DNA reads TGTGCCAGCAGCGGGGGGGCCTCAGTAATCCATGAGCAGTTCTTC. Encoded protein: CASSGGASVIHEQFF.